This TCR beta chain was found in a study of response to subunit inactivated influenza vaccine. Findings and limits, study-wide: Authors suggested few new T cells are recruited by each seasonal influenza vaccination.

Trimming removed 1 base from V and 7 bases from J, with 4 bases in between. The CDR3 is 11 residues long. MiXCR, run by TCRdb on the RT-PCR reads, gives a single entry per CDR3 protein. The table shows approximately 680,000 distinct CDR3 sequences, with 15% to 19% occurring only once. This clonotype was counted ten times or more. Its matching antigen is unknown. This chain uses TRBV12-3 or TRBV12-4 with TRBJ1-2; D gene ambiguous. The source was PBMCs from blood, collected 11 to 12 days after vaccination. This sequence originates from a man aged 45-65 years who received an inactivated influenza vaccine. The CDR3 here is CASSLGVGYTF. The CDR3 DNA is TGTGCCAGCAGTTTAGGCGTTGGCTACACCTTC.